This T cell receptor beta chain is drawn from a study of CD8+ T cells in alopecia areata. Overall study results and limits: Especially in alopecia totalis/universalis, lesional scalp showed greater clonality than normal scalp did. Normal skin contains resident alphabeta T cells, and these are also sequenced in scalp samples.

As for treatment: oral pan-JAK inhibitor, 5-10 mg twice daily. Trimming removed 4 bases from V and 12 bases from J; junction bases left unmatched: 7. The CDR3 has 12 amino acids. CDR1 and CDR2 from the germline V gene are WNHNN and SYGVQD (reference sequence). In this sample, this clone turned up a few times. The antigen remains undetermined. Reverse transcription of extracted RNA yielded cDNA, which provided the sequencing template. The method was immunoSEQ multiplex PCR; TCRdb's version includes in-frame clones alone and lacks a portion of them. The sample lists about 160,000 clones; about 71% were seen once.

The rearrangement links TRBV10-1 to TRBJ2-7; TRBD1 matches at 9 bases. The receptor comes from a human donor with alopecia areata. Sequences were derived from CD4+ T cells sorted from blood, sampled at week 4, from a patient treated with tofacitinib. The CDR3 DNA follows: TGCGCCAGCAGTGGACGACAGGGGGAACCGTACTTC. This encodes CASSGRQGEPYF.